This TCR beta chain came from a study of control samples from healthy donors and cancer patients. The CDR3 sequence is 13 residues long. The V end was cut by 6 bases, the J end by 11 bases, with 14 bases between. Germline V gives CDR1 MNHEY, CDR2 SMNVEV (reference sequence). Sequenced by immunoSEQ multiplex PCR; TCRdb stores in-frame clones only, minus some. The sample yields more than 85,000 clones, under 95% seen once. The source is a woman aged 18-30 years in good health. The sample consisted of blood. J is TRBJ1-6 and V is TRBV27; D may be TRBD1 (5 bases). The CDR3 DNA reads TGTGCCAGCAGCCGGAGGGACTTGACACCCCTCCACTTT. Its protein product is CASSRRDLTPLHF.